This TCR beta chain was captured in a study of blood T cell repertoires in COVID-19. About the study: The United States, Italy and Spain supplied acute and convalescent COVID-19 samples. T cells, B-cell-depleted T cells, or PBMCs provided the cDNA or gDNA that served as material.

The Seattle site enrolled patients during active infection and followed them longitudinally. TCRdb's copy holds only in-frame clones and misses some; the assay was immunoSEQ multiplex PCR. The profile shows 400,000 to 450,000 clones, over 75% of them singletons. The source of this sequence is a woman aged 40-49 years with COVID-19, enrolled during active disease. The sample was peripheral blood.

In DNA, the CDR3 is TGCAGCGTTACGCCTAACGGGAGGGGAGGAGAGACCCAGTACTTC. This sequence encodes CSVTPNGRGGETQYF. The genes are TRBV29-1 and TRBJ2-5; 8 bases match TRBD2. CDR1 and CDR2 from the germline V gene are SQVTM and ANQGSEA. J was trimmed by 4 bases and V by 5 bases; bases with no gene match: 12. This CDR3 region has 15 residues.